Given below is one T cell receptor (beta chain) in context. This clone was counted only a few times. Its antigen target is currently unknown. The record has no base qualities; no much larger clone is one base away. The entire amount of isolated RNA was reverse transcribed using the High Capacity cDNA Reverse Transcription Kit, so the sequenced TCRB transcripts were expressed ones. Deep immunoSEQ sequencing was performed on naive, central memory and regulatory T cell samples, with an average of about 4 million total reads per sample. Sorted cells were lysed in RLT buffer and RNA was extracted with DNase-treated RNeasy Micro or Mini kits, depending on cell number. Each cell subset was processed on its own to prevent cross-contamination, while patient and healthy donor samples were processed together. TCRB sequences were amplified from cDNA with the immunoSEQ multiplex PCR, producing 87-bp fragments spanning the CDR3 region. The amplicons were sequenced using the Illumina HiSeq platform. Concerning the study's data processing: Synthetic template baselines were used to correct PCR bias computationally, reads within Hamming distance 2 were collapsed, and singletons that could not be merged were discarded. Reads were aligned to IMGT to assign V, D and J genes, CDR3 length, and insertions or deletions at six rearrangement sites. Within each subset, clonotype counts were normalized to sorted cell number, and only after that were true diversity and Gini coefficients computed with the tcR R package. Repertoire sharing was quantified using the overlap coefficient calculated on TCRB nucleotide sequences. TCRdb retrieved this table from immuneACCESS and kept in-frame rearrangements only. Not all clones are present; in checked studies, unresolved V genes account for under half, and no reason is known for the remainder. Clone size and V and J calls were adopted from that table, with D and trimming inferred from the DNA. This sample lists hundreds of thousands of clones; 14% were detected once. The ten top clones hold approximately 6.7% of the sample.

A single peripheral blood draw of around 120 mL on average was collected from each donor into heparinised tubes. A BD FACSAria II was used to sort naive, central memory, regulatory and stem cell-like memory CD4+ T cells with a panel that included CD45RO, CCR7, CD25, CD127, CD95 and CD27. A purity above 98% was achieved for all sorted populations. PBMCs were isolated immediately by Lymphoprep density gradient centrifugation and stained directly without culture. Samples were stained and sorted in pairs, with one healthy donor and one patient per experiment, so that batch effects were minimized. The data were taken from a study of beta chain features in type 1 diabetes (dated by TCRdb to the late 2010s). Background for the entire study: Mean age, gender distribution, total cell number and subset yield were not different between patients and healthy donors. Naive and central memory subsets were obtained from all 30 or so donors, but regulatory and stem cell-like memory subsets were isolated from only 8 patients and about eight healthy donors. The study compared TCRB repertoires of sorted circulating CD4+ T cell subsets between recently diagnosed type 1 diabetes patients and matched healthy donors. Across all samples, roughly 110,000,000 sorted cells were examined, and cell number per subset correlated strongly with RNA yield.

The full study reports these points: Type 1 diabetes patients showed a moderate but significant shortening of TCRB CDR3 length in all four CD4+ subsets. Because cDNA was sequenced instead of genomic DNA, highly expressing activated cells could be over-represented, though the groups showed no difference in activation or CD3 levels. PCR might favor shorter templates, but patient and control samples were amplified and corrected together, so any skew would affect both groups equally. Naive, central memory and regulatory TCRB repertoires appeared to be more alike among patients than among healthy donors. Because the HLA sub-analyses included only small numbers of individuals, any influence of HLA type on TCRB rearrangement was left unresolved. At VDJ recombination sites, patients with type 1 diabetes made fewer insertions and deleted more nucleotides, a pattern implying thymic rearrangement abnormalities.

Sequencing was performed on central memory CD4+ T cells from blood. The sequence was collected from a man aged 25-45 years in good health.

The DNA sequence follows: TGTGCCAGCAGTGGGCGGACAGGAGGTTATGGCTACACCTTC. Translated, this gives CASSGRTGGYGYTF. Rearrangement joined TRBV6-5 to TRBJ1-2, with 7 central nucleotides matching TRBD1. Taken from cysteine to phenylalanine, the CDR3 has 14 residues. The retained sequence is limited to the CDR3, 42 bases, with the frame set at the first base. Trimming removed 5 bases from V and 5 bases from J; the gene matches leave 8 bases unexplained. CDR1 MNHEY and CDR2 SVGAGI were looked up in the germline V gene.